These T cell receptor beta chains were read from a single sample in a study of control samples from healthy donors and cancer patients. The method was immunoSEQ multiplex PCR; TCRdb's version includes in-frame clones alone and lacks a portion of them. The data hold 100,000 to 150,000 clones, with 80% to 95% observed a single time. Material: blood. These receptor sequences come from a woman in her forties or fifties in good health. Both conserved end residues are part of each CDR3. The D gene is left open where the match is weak. For some rows the clone size is stated as once, few or many, or as a class when expanded; others skip it.

abundance	v_gene	j_gene	d_gene	CDR3nt	CDR3aa
once	TRBV18	TRBJ1-2	-	TGTGCCAGCTCACTTAAGGGCCAGCCCCTCTATGGCTACACCTTC	CASSLKGQPLYGYTF
-	TRBV7-9	TRBJ1-4	-	TGTGCCAGCAGCTTAGGGACAGCCACAACTAATGAAAAACTGTTTTTT	CASSLGTATTNEKLFF
-	TRBV4-1	TRBJ1-2	-	TGCGCCAGCAGCCAAGTAGGGCAGACCTATGGCTACACCTTC	CASSQVGQTYGYTF
-	TRBV5-1	TRBJ2-7	TRBD2	TGCGCCAGCAGCTTGGTCGGTTGGGCGGGAGGCTCCTACGAGCAGTACTTC	CASSLVGWAGGSYEQYF
-	TRBV9	TRBJ2-6	TRBD1	TGTGCCAGCAGCGTAGATGCAGGGGGCTCTGGGGCCAACGTCCTGACTTTC	CASSVDAGGSGANVLTF
-	TRBV19	TRBJ1-4	-	TGTGCCAGTAGTATAGATGGGGGAGGAATTTCTAGACTGTTTTTT	CASSIDGGGISRLFF
-	TRBV28	TRBJ2-5	-	TGTGCCAGCAGTCCGCCCGCTAGCGCGGAGACCCAGTACTTC	CASSPPASAETQYF
-	TRBV11-2	TRBJ2-6	-	TGTGCCAGCAGCTTTTTCCTAGGCTCTGGGGCCAACGTCCTGACTTTC	CASSFFLGSGANVLTF
-	TRBV5-5	TRBJ1-2	-	TGTGCCAGCAGGCTGATCGACAGGATGGGCTACACCTTC	CASRLIDRMGYTF
-	TRBV9	TRBJ1-1	-	TGTGCCAGCAGCGTAGGCGGCCAGGGCACTGAAGCTTTCTTT	CASSVGGQGTEAFF
-	TRBV6-1	TRBJ1-1	-	TGTGCCAGCAGTGAAGTCTTCAGGGGCACTGAAGCTTTCTTT	CASSEVFRGTEAFF
-	TRBV27	TRBJ1-1	-	TGTGCCAGCAGCTTAGTCGGGGGCGCGAGGACTGAAGCTTTCTTT	CASSLVGGARTEAFF
-	TRBV30	TRBJ2-7	-	TGTGCCTGGCGGGCCCCGAGCGGCTACGAGCAGTACTTC	CAWRAPSGYEQYF
few	TRBV27	TRBJ2-1	TRBD2	TGTGCCAGCAGTTCGATAGCGGGAACGTACTACAATGAGCAGTTCTTC	CASSSIAGTYYNEQFF
-	TRBV6-5	TRBJ1-2	TRBD1	TGTGCCAGCAGTTACTCTCCAGGGGGCGCCTATGGCTACACCTTC	CASSYSPGGAYGYTF
-	TRBV5-1	TRBJ2-7	-	TGCGCCAGCAAAATAGGAGGAACCGAGCAGTACTTC	CASKIGGTEQYF
-	TRBV18	TRBJ2-5	-	TGTGCCAGCTCACCCAAGACAGGACAAGAGACCCAGTACTTC	CASSPKTGQETQYF
-	TRBV10-1	TRBJ1-5	-	TGCGCCAGCAGTCGGGGCAATCAGCCCCAGCATTTT	CASSRGNQPQHF
-	TRBV27	TRBJ2-7	TRBD1	TGTGCCAGCAGTTCGGGACAGTTTCCGCAGTACTTC	CASSSGQFPQYF
once	TRBV6-6	TRBJ1-6	TRBD1	TGTGCCAGCAGGGACAGGGATAATTCACCCCTCCACTTT	CASRDRDNSPLHF
-	TRBV27	TRBJ2-5	TRBD2	TGTGCCAGCAGAGGGGAGGGAGGGCTCCAAGAGACCCAGTACTTC	CASRGEGGLQETQYF
-	TRBV28	TRBJ1-3	TRBD1	TGTGCCAGCAGTTTGTACAGGGGGCATGGGGGTGGAAACACCATATATTTT	CASSLYRGHGGGNTIYF
-	TRBV6-6	TRBJ2-7	TRBD1	TGTGCCAGCAGTTACGGGGCAGGGGGCCCATTCGAGCAGTACTTC	CASSYGAGGPFEQYF
once	TRBV5-6	TRBJ2-5	-	TGTGCCAGCAGCTTGAGTGAGACCCAGTACTTC	CASSLSETQYF
-	TRBV4-2	TRBJ2-6	TRBD1	TGTGCCAGCAGCCAACGACCAGGGGGCGCGCCTGGGGCCAACGTCCTGACTTTC	CASSQRPGGAPGANVLTF
-	TRBV3-1/TRBV3-2	TRBJ1-1	-	TGTGCCAGCAGCCAAGTGGACCCCGCGGCGGCTTTCTTT	CASSQVDPAAAFF
-	TRBV6-5	TRBJ1-1	-	TGTGCCAGCAGTTACCCGGGCACTAGGAACACTGAAGCTTTCTTT	CASSYPGTRNTEAFF
-	TRBV2	TRBJ2-5	TRBD1	TGTGCCAGCAGAAGGGGGCGGGAGACCCAGTACTTC	CASRRGRETQYF
-	TRBV3-1/TRBV3-2	TRBJ2-5	-	TGTGCCAGCAGCCAAGATAGGGGGGCCGTACAAGAGACCCAGTACTTC	CASSQDRGAVQETQYF
-	TRBV6-1	TRBJ1-2	-	TGTGCCAGCAGTGAAATACAGGGAGGCTATGGCTACACCTTC	CASSEIQGGYGYTF
-	TRBV9	TRBJ2-2	-	TGTGCCAGCAGCGCCTCCGGGACAAACACCGGGGAGCTGTTTTTT	CASSASGTNTGELFF
-	TRBV6-6	TRBJ2-5	-	TGTGCCAGCAGGTTGGCAGGGGAGACCCAGTACTTC	CASRLAGETQYF
-	TRBV7-2	TRBJ1-3	-	TGTGCCAGCAGCTTAGAACCTGGAAACACCATATATTTT	CASSLEPGNTIYF
-	TRBV28	TRBJ2-5	TRBD1	TGTGCCAGCAGGGGTTCTGGGACAGGAGACCAAGAGACCCAGTACTTC	CASRGSGTGDQETQYF
-	TRBV5-5	TRBJ2-7	TRBD2	TGTGCCAGCAGCCTTCCGGGACTAGCGACCGAGCAGTACTTC	CASSLPGLATEQYF
-	TRBV20-1	TRBJ2-4	-	TGCAGTGCAGAGACTAGTGGCATTCAGTACTTC	CSAETSGIQYF
-	TRBV6-5	TRBJ2-2	-	TGTGCCAGCAGGCGGCCCCGAGGGGAGCTGTTTTTT	CASRRPRGELFF
-	TRBV29-1	TRBJ1-1	TRBD1	TGCAGCGCACGACAGGGCCGGAACACTGAAGCTTTCTTT	CSARQGRNTEAFF
-	TRBV15	TRBJ2-7	TRBD1	TGTGCCACCAGCACCAACAGGGGCTCCTACGAGCAGTACTTC	CATSTNRGSYEQYF
-	TRBV5-6	TRBJ1-2	-	TGTGCCAGCAGCATAGCAAACTATGGCTACACCTTC	CASSIANYGYTF
-	TRBV14	TRBJ1-6	TRBD1	TGTGCCAGCAGCCAAGAGAGGGCCAGGGGGCTCAATTCACCCCTCCACTTT	CASSQERARGLNSPLHF
-	TRBV28	TRBJ1-5	-	TGTGCCAGCAGTCTTTCCGGACAGAATTTGGGTCAGCCCCAGCATTTT	CASSLSGQNLGQPQHF
-	TRBV2	TRBJ2-7	-	TGTGCCAGCAGTGGACAGGACCTACGAAGGTACTTC	CASSGQDLRRYF
-	TRBV6-5	TRBJ1-5	-	TGTGCCAGCAGGAGGGGTTCCGATCAGCCCCAGCATTTT	CASRRGSDQPQHF
-	TRBV7-6	TRBJ1-5	-	TGTGCCAGGACGCCGGGACCCAGCCAGGGGCAGCCCCAGCATTTT	CARTPGPSQGQPQHF
-	TRBV5-6	TRBJ1-1	-	TGTGCCAGCAGCTTGTACACTTTGAACACTGAAGCTTTCTTT	CASSLYTLNTEAFF
once	TRBV4-2	TRBJ2-2	TRBD2	TGTGCCAGCAGCCAGGCCTTAGCGGGAAACACCGGGGAGCTGTTTTTT	CASSQALAGNTGELFF
-	TRBV5-1	TRBJ1-3	TRBD1	TGCGCCAGCAGCTTAGGGACAGGAGGAAACACCATATATTTT	CASSLGTGGNTIYF
-	TRBV10-1	TRBJ2-1	-	TGCGCCAGCAGTGATCGGCGGGGAACCTACAATGAGCAGTTCTTC	CASSDRRGTYNEQFF